A single sample gave rise to the 21 T cell receptor beta chains below, sequenced in a study of Ad26.COV2.S vaccination and SARS-CoV-2 variants. Sample treatment: over 15 received Ad26.COV2.S at low or high dose, single or two shots; a few received placebo; per-sample allocation not given. All samples were drawn on day 63, counting from the first vaccine or placebo injection. Here immunoSEQ multiplex PCR was the method, and the copy in TCRdb shows in-frame clones only, minus some. The sample carries 400,000 to 450,000 clones, around 91% recorded once. The material was peripheral blood, obtained in a trial of Ad26.COV2.S vaccine versus placebo. Receptor source: a person aged 18-60 years who received the Ad26.COV2.S COVID-19 vaccine or a placebo.

This sequence joins TRBV5-4 and TRBJ1-1; no firm D call. Germline assignment: CDR1 SGHNT and CDR2 YYREEE (reference sequence). The CDR3 loop spans 13 amino acids. V lost 0 bases and J 3 bases, leaving 6 bases between the germline ends. CDR3 bases: TGTGCCAGCAGCTTGGTCCCGGACACTGAAGCTTTCTTT. Translation gives CASSLVPDTEAFF.

This clone has just one count. The CDR3 nucleotides are TGCGCCAGCAGCTTGGAAAGGGAAGGCTACGAGCAGTACTTC. Translating it yields CASSLEREGYEQYF. This chain uses TRBV5-1 with TRBJ2-7; D gene ambiguous. The CDR3 length is 14 residues. Trimming cost V 0 bases and J 3 bases, with 10 bases left between them. Germline CDR1 SGHRS, CDR2 YFSETQ.

J is TRBJ2-7 and V is TRBV28; D may be TRBD1 (6 bases). Trimming stripped 2 bases from V and 3 bases from J, with 11 bases between. The CDR3 runs to 14 residues. The germline V gene encodes CDR1 MDHEN and CDR2 SYDVKM. In nucleotides, the CDR3 is TGTGCCAGCAGTTTAAGGGGGTTGGTCTACGAGCAGTACTTC. It encodes CASSLRGLVYEQYF.

Concerning this clone: At the DNA level, this CDR3 is encoded by other sequences in the same sample as well. V usage is TRBV6-1 and J usage is TRBJ2-1; 12 bases match TRBD2. V was clipped by 2 bases and J by 4 bases; unmatched bases: 0. The germline V gene encodes CDR1 MNHNS and CDR2 SASEGT. The CDR3 loop spans 15 amino acids. CDR3 DNA: TGTGCCAGCAGTGAACTAGCGGGAGGGTACAATGAGCAGTTCTTC. Residues: CASSELAGGYNEQFF.

The chain has TRBV28 and TRBJ1-4, with a tentative D call TRBD1 (5 bases). Trimming stripped 7 bases from V and 3 bases from J, with 15 bases between. This CDR3 comprises 15 residues. CDR1 is MDHEN and CDR2 is SYDVKM in the germline V gene. The CDR3 protein is CASTPGGVANEKLFF. The CDR3 DNA sequence: TGTGCCAGCACCCCCGGGGGGGTGGCTAATGAAAAACTGTTTTTT.

The rearrangement uses TRBV28 and TRBJ2-3; possible D gene TRBD1, 6 bases. The CDR3 length is 14 residues. Germline V gene sequence: CDR1 MDHEN, CDR2 SYDVKM. Trimming took off 6 bases at V and 2 bases at J, with 12 bases between the two ends. The CDR3 nucleotides are TGTGCCAGCAGCTCACAGGGCTACACAGATACGCAGTATTTT. It encodes CASSSQGYTDTQYF.

The chain links TRBV5-1 to TRBJ1-1; D may be TRBD1 (6 bases). Germline CDR1 SGHRS, CDR2 YFSETQ. The CDR3 spans 14 residues. The ends were cut back, 7 bases at V and 3 bases at J, with 16 bases in the middle. CDR3 region: CASAEGGSDTEAFF. CDR3 bases: TGCGCCAGCGCAGAGGGGGGAAGCGACACTGAAGCTTTCTTT.

This chain joins TRBV12-3 or TRBV12-4 and TRBJ2-1; D may be TRBD2 (7 bases). The CDR3 runs 13 residues. Trimming cost V 6 bases and J 2 bases, with 8 bases left between them. In DNA form, the CDR3 reads TGTGCCAGCAGCGGGGGGCCCTACAATGAGCAGTTCTTC. Translating it yields CASSGGPYNEQFF.

J is TRBJ2-1 and V is TRBV7-9, with TRBD2 identical over 12 bases. Germline-derived CDR1 and CDR2 are SEHNR and FQNEAQ (reference sequence). This CDR3 has 17 residues. The junction had 7 bases not matched to a gene; V was cut back by 3 bases and J by 4 bases. Written as DNA, the CDR3 is TGTGCCAGCAGCTTTAGACTAGCGGGAGATGAGTACAATGAGCAGTTCTTC. It codes for CASSFRLAGDEYNEQFF. The variable domain in full, completed from reference TRBV7-9 and TRBJ2-1, reads DTGVSQNPRHKITKRGQNVTFRCDPISEHNRLYWYRQTLGQGPEFLTYFQNEAQLEKSRLLSDRFSAERPKGSFSTLEIQRTEQGDSAMYLCASSFRLAGDEYNEQFFGPGTRLTVL.

This clone was seen only a few times. V is TRBV4-2 and J is TRBJ2-7, with 9 bases fitting TRBD1. V lost 1 base and J lost 2; bases outside the gene matches: 9. Germline assignment: CDR1 LGHNA and CDR2 YNFKEQ. This CDR3 spans 17 amino acids. DNA of the CDR3: TGTGCCAGCAGCCAAGGGCGGACAGGGGCCAAACCCTACGAGCAGTACTTC. Translated, it gives CASSQGRTGAKPYEQYF.

This clone was observed once. The rearrangement uses TRBV6-2 or TRBV6-3 and TRBJ2-7; 7 nucleotides match TRBD1. Per germline, CDR1 MNHEY and CDR2 SVGEGT. The CDR3 length is 15 residues. Trimming removed 0 bases from V and 0 bases from J; junction bases left unmatched: 2. In DNA form, the CDR3 reads TGTGCCAGCAGTTACTCGGGACAGTTCTCCTACGAGCAGTACTTC. The encoded protein is CASSYSGQFSYEQYF.

This clone was seen a handful of times. This chain joins TRBV2 and TRBJ1-1; no reliable D call. The V end was cut by 7 bases, the J end by 5 bases, with 17 bases between. Per germline, CDR1 SNHLY and CDR2 FYNNEI. The CDR3 length is 14 residues. The CDR3 DNA reads TGTGCCAGCATTCGAGAAGTTGGGTGGACTGAAGCTTTCTTT. As protein: CASIREVGWTEAFF.

This chain's CDR3 is CASSLLAGVAGELFF. The DNA for the CDR3 is TGTGCCAGCAGTCTTCTAGCGGGAGTTGCCGGGGAGCTGTTTTTT. The chain has TRBV7-2 and TRBJ2-2, with TRBD2 identical over 10 bases. The CDR3 length is 15 residues. Germline CDR1 is SGHTA and CDR2 is FQGNSA. Unmatched junction bases numbered 7, after V lost 6 bases and J lost 6 bases.

This chain links TRBV5-4 with TRBJ2-7, with 7 nucleotides matching TRBD1. The length of the CDR3 is 13 residues. CDR1 is SGHNT, CDR2 YYREEE, per germline (reference sequence). Germline trimming cut 4 bases from V and 1 base from J; bases unmatched to any gene: 2. CDR3 sequence reads: CASSKQGSYEQYF. CDR3 bases: TGTGCCAGCAGCAAACAGGGGTCCTACGAGCAGTACTTC.

The chain uses TRBV28 and TRBJ1-1, with D uncertain. The CDR3 totals 12 residues. V was clipped by 6 bases and J by 4 bases, with 9 bases between them. The germline gives CDR1 MDHEN, CDR2 SYDVKM. The DNA for the CDR3 is TGTGCCAGCAGGGAGCCGGTCACTGAAGCTTTCTTT. It yields the protein CASREPVTEAFF.

As DNA, the CDR3 is TGCGCCAGCAGTCAATCCTCAGTTAAGAACACCGGGGAGCTGTTTTTT. Encoded protein: CASSQSSVKNTGELFF. This chain joins TRBV23-1 and TRBJ2-2; no firm D call. TRBV23-1 is an ORF, and what it does is uncertain. V lost 0 bases and J lost 1, with 9 bases in between. This CDR3 has 16 amino acids.

V is TRBV6-5 and J is TRBJ1-5, with a tentative D call TRBD1 (5 bases). V was shortened by 6 bases and J by 3 bases, with 9 bases between the two germline ends. Looked up from germline, CDR1 is MNHEY and CDR2 is SVGAGI. CDR3 length equals 13 residues. The CDR3, as DNA: TGTGCCAGCAGCTCCGGGGCCAATCAGCCCCAGCATTTT. Translated: CASSSGANQPQHF.

The chain has TRBV7-6 and TRBJ2-5; D is uncertain. Trimming shortened V by 3 bases and J by 2 bases, and 1 base separated the two germline ends. CDR3 length: 11 residues. Germline assignment: CDR1 SGHVS and CDR2 FNYEAQ. CDR3 loop: CASSFQETQYF. CDR3 DNA sequence: TGTGCCAGCAGCTTTCAAGAGACCCAGTACTTC.

The genes are TRBV5-1 and TRBJ2-6; D uncertain. The CDR3 loop spans 16 amino acids. The V and J ends lost 3 bases and 4 bases respectively, with 14 bases between them. Germline CDR1 and CDR2: SGHRS and YFSETQ. Here the CDR3 reads CASSSFRLGGANVLTF. The CDR3 region has the DNA TGCGCCAGCAGCTCCTTTAGATTGGGAGGGGCCAACGTCCTGACTTTC.

The chain recombines TRBV7-2 with TRBJ2-5; D might be TRBD2 (6 bases). CDR3 length equals 14 residues. V was cut by 3 bases and J by 4 bases, with 12 bases left in between. Germline CDR1 and CDR2: SGHTA and FQGNSA. The CDR3 sequence is CASSFGGWGETQYF. The CDR3 DNA reads as TGTGCCAGCAGCTTCGGGGGTTGGGGAGAGACCCAGTACTTC.

This chain links TRBV6-2 or TRBV6-3 with TRBJ1-1; D is possibly TRBD1 (5 bases). The CDR3 consists of 12 residues. Per germline, CDR1 MNHEY and CDR2 SVGEGT. Trimming took off 5 bases at V and 6 bases at J, with 10 bases between the two ends. CDR3 protein: CASSRMGPEAFF. DNA for the CDR3: TGTGCCAGCAGTCGGATGGGGCCTGAAGCTTTCTTT.